A selection of T cell receptor beta chains follows, all from one sample in a study of sequential checkpoint blockade in melanoma. Only in-frame clones appear in the TCRdb table, and some are missing; sequencing was by immunoSEQ multiplex PCR. The profile shows roughly 19,000 clones, approximately 82% of them singletons. The sample in question was CD8+ T cells sorted from blood (inferred from file names), obtained from a patient given nivolumab and ipilimumab in sequence. The receptors here all came from a human donor with melanoma. CDR3s include the opening cysteine and the closing phenylalanine or tryptophan. D genes are given only for firm matches. Only part of the rows carry a size: once, few, many, or a class if the clone is expanded.

>TRBJ1-1|-|TRBV13|-
CASSGGSTEAFF
TGTGCCAGCTCCGGGGGGAGCACTGAAGCTTTCTTT
>TRBJ1-2|-|TRBV7-3|TRBD1
CASSPTSGTANYGYTF
TGTGCCAGCAGCCCAACTTCCGGGACAGCTAACTATGGCTACACCTTC
>TRBJ2-5|-|TRBV27|-
CASSFAGETQYF
TGTGCCAGCAGTTTCGCCGGGGAGACCCAGTACTTC
>TRBJ2-2|-|TRBV19|-
CASSDGRNTGELFF
TGTGCCAGTAGTGACGGGAGAAACACCGGGGAGCTGTTTTTT
>TRBJ2-7|-|TRBV12-2|-
CASRSGTSGSSHEQYF
TGTGCAAGTCGCTCCGGGACTAGCGGGAGTAGCCACGAGCAGTACTTC
>TRBJ2-7|-|TRBV11-2|TRBD1
CASSLVLGQGQSYEQYF
TGTGCCAGCAGCTTAGTCTTAGGACAGGGACAATCCTACGAGCAGTACTTC
>TRBJ2-1|-|TRBV7-6|-
CASSLEPNPEFYNEQFF
TGTGCCAGCAGCTTAGAACCAAATCCCGAGTTCTACAATGAGCAGTTCTTC
>TRBJ2-7|-|TRBV4-1|-
CASSHGSGSYEQYF
TGCGCCAGCAGCCATGGTAGCGGCTCCTACGAGCAGTACTTC
>TRBJ1-6|-|TRBV6-5|TRBD1
CASRARTGRTPLHF
TGTGCCAGCAGGGCCAGGACAGGGAGGACACCCCTCCACTTT
>TRBJ2-1|-|TRBV27|-
CASSSLSNEQFF
TGTGCCAGCAGTTCCCTCAGCAATGAGCAGTTCTTC
>TRBJ2-1|-|TRBV25-1|-
CASGLRDEQFF
TGTGCCAGCGGTTTGCGGGATGAGCAGTTCTTC
>TRBJ2-5|-|TRBV7-9|-
CASSLGSQETQYF
TGTGCCAGCAGCTTGGGCTCCCAAGAGACCCAGTACTTC
>TRBJ2-7|-|TRBV6-5|-
CASSYSPTATYEQYF
TGTGCCAGCAGTTACTCCCCGACAGCCACCTACGAGCAGTACTTC
>TRBJ2-7|-|TRBV5-6|TRBD2
CASTPWRAGGLDEQYF
TGTGCCAGCACTCCCTGGCGAGCGGGGGGCCTCGACGAGCAGTACTTC
>TRBJ2-1|-|TRBV5-6|-
CASSLDSGDNEQFF
TGTGCCAGCAGCTTGGATAGTGGTGACAATGAGCAGTTCTTC
>TRBJ1-5|-|TRBV19|TRBD1
CASRRGQGGNQPQHF
TGTGCCAGTAGAAGGGGACAGGGGGGCAATCAGCCCCAGCATTTT
>TRBJ1-5|-|TRBV5-4|TRBD1
CASSLRGQFNQPQHF
TGTGCCAGCAGCTTGCGGGGACAGTTCAATCAGCCCCAGCATTTT
>TRBJ1-5|-|TRBV5-8|-
CASSLAFNQPQHF
TGTGCCAGCAGCTTGGCCTTTAATCAGCCCCAGCATTTT
>TRBJ2-1|-|TRBV15|TRBD2
CATSRESGSSDEQFF
TGTGCCACCAGCAGAGAGAGCGGGAGTTCCGATGAGCAGTTCTTC
>TRBJ1-1|-|TRBV7-9|-
CASSGRRLGEKTEAFF
TGTGCCAGCAGCGGCCGGCGGTTAGGGGAAAAGACTGAAGCTTTCTTT
>TRBJ2-7|few|TRBV7-9|-
CASSLREEQYF
TGTGCCAGCAGCTTAAGGGAGGAGCAGTACTTC
>TRBJ2-7|-|TRBV6-6|TRBD1
CASSLSGQGEEQYF
TGTGCCAGCAGTCTCTCGGGACAGGGGGAAGAGCAGTACTTC
>TRBJ2-3|-|TRBV28|-
CASSVEKFRTDTQYF
TGTGCCAGCAGTGTTGAGAAGTTCCGCACAGATACGCAGTATTTT
>TRBJ2-7|-|TRBV27|TRBD1
CASSPRTGGYNEQYF
TGTGCCAGCAGTCCGAGGACAGGGGGCTACAACGAGCAGTACTTC
>TRBJ2-3|-|TRBV7-9|TRBD1
CASSLGTGPSTDTQYF
TGTGCCAGCAGCCTCGGGACAGGTCCCAGCACAGATACGCAGTATTTT
>TRBJ1-5|-|TRBV15|TRBD1
CATGRDRALQPQHF
TGTGCCACCGGGAGGGACAGGGCGCTACAGCCCCAGCATTTT
>TRBJ2-7|-|TRBV7-9|-
CASSRGFEWYEQYF
TGTGCCAGCAGTAGGGGTTTTGAATGGTACGAGCAGTACTTC
>TRBJ2-1|-|TRBV5-1|TRBD1
CATGTESYNEQFF
TGCGCCACAGGGACAGAATCCTACAATGAGCAGTTCTTC
>TRBJ2-7|-|TRBV9|TRBD2
CASSAGTSGRLYEQYF
TGTGCCAGCAGCGCTGGGACTAGCGGGAGGCTGTACGAGCAGTACTTC
>TRBJ2-1|-|TRBV7-8|TRBD2
CASSYGLAGGDNEQFF
TGTGCCAGCAGCTACGGACTAGCGGGGGGGGACAATGAGCAGTTCTTC
>TRBJ1-4|-|TRBV6-5|TRBD1
CASSYSQGADEKLFF
TGTGCCAGCAGTTATTCCCAGGGGGCTGATGAAAAACTGTTTTTT
>TRBJ2-7|-|TRBV28|-
CASKGFQREQYF
TGTGCCAGCAAGGGGTTTCAGCGCGAGCAGTACTTC
>TRBJ2-3|-|TRBV6-1|-
CAIKEGDQPQYF
TGTGCCATAAAGGAGGGAGATCAGCCCCAGTATTTT
>TRBJ1-2|-|TRBV28|-
CASSLVRKNNYGYTF
TGTGCCAGCAGTTTAGTGAGGAAGAACAACTATGGCTACACCTTC
>TRBJ1-1|-|TRBV6-1|-
CASSDWAGVTNTEAFF
TGTGCCAGCAGTGATTGGGCGGGGGTCACGAACACTGAAGCTTTCTTT
>TRBJ1-1|-|TRBV19|-
CASSVAGPLAEAFF
TGTGCCAGTAGTGTCGCGGGCCCCCTAGCTGAAGCTTTCTTT
>TRBJ2-7|-|TRBV27|-
CASSPGGGRREQYF
TGTGCCAGCTCCCCTGGGGGGGGGCGGCGCGAGCAGTACTTC
>TRBJ2-1|-|TRBV6-5|-
CASSYGTPNEQFF
TGTGCCAGCAGTTACGGGACACCCAATGAGCAGTTCTTC
>TRBJ1-3|-|TRBV6-1|-
CASRTNRVNTIYF
TGTGCCAGCAGGACGAACAGGGTAAACACCATATATTTT
>TRBJ2-7|-|TRBV7-9|-
CASSLTSPESYEQYF
TGTGCCAGCAGCTTGACTAGTCCCGAATCCTACGAGCAGTACTTC
>TRBJ1-5|-|TRBV5-1|-
CASSLAIHIYRNQPQHF
TGCGCCAGCAGCTTGGCCATTCATATCTATCGGAATCAGCCCCAGCATTTT
>TRBJ2-6|-|TRBV29-1|-
CSVAQSGANVLTF
TGCAGCGTTGCACAATCTGGGGCCAACGTCCTGACTTTC
>TRBJ1-1|-|TRBV27|TRBD1
CASSLDRGAEAFF
TGTGCCAGCAGCTTGGACAGGGGGGCTGAAGCTTTCTTT
>TRBJ1-2|-|TRBV5-1|TRBD1
CASSLVQGVRYGYTF
TGCGCCAGCAGCTTGGTACAGGGGGTACGATATGGCTACACCTTC
>TRBJ1-2|-|TRBV4-1|-
CASSQATGDQLGYTF
TGCGCCAGCAGCCAAGCGACAGGTGATCAACTCGGCTACACCTTC
>TRBJ2-3|-|TRBV7-9|TRBD2
CASSFGDYLQYF
TGTGCCAGCAGCTTCGGGGACTATCTGCAGTATTTT